This TCR beta chain was sequenced during a study of T cell responses to AZD1222 COVID-19 vaccine. The CDR3 spans 15 residues. Germline V lookup: CDR1 SGHRS, CDR2 YFSETQ. Germline trimming cut 6 bases from V and 2 bases from J; bases unmatched to any gene: 9. Sequencing used immunoSEQ multiplex PCR; TCRdb keeps in-frame clones, though not all of them. The top ten hold 1.3% of the sample, which has about 140,000 clones, around 93% seen once. Notes on the study in general: The donor group comprised mostly white British people and more females; the analysis possibly underestimated clonal diversity.

With regard to this clone: Its antigen is not known.

Here the sequenced sample was peripheral blood, taken on day 0 of AZD1222 vaccination. The chain joins TRBV5-1 to TRBJ2-7, with 9 bases that match TRBD2. The TCR originated in an adult in good health. The CDR3 reads CASTGASGATYEQYF. CDR3 in DNA: TGCGCCAGCACGGGGGCTAGCGGGGCCACCTACGAGCAGTACTTC.